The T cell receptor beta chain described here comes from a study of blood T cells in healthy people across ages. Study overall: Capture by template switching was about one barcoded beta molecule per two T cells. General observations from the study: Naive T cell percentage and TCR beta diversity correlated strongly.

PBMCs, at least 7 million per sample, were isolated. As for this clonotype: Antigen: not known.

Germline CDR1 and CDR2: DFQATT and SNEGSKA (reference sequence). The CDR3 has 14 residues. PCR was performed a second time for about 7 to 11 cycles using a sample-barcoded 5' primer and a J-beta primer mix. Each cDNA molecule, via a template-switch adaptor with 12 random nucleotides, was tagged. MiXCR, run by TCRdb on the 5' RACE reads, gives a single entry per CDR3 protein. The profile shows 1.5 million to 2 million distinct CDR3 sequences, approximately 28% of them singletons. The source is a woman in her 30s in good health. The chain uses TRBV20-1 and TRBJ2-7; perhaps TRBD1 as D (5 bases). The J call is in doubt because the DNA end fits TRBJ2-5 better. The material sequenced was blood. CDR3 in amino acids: CSARDRAGWETQYF. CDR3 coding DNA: TGCAGTGCTAGAGATCGGGCAGGGTGGGAGACCCAGTACTTC.